This entry lists 28 T cell receptor beta chains sequenced from one sample in a study of shared clonotypes between healthy human individuals (TCRdb year 2020). The method behind the library was the immunoSEQ multiplex PCR assay. This is the immuneACCESS table as TCRdb keeps it, with only in-frame sequences that have V and J called. A part of the clones is gone; compared with another copy, unresolved V genes explain less than half, and the rest is unexplained. A total of about 2.4 million clones appear in this sample, 93% of them only once. The ten largest clones add up to 0.36% of the sample. The sample comprised naive CD4+ T cells from PBMCs. The cell subset or site label of this sample denotes: CD45RA+ positively selected. These receptors were collected from a man in his late teens or twenties in good health. Some clones in this sample may be carry-over from other donors' samples.

The chain joins TRBV7-2 to TRBJ2-7; TRBD2 aligns across 13 bases. Germline CDR1 SGHTA, CDR2 FQGNSA. J gave up 6 bases and V 1 base, and 3 bases lay outside the gene matches. The CDR3 covers 15 residues. The CDR3 here is CASSLGGLAGSEQYF. The DNA of the CDR3 is TGTGCCAGCAGCTTAGGGGGACTAGCGGGAAGCGAGCAGTACTTC.

In nucleotides, the CDR3 is TGCGCCAGCAGTGAGAGTTTCCGGGGGCGAGGGAAGCCCCAGCATTTT. Translated, it gives CASSESFRGRGKPQHF. V is TRBV10-1 and J is TRBJ1-5, with TRBD1 as a possible D gene (6 bases). From germline, CDR1 is WNHNN and CDR2 SYGVQD (reference sequence). This CDR3 comprises 16 residues. Trimming took off 2 bases at V and 8 bases at J, with 19 bases between the two ends.

The V and J genes are TRBV30 and TRBJ2-2; D tentatively reads TRBD1 or TRBD2 (5 bases each). V lost 7 bases and J lost 4, with 16 bases in between. This CDR3 has 14 amino acids. Germline V gives CDR1 GTSNPN, CDR2 SVGIG (reference sequence). This CDR3 is CALTPGPSTGELFF. The CDR3 DNA follows: TGTGCCTTAACCCCGGGACCCAGCACCGGGGAGCTGTTTTTT.

Comments on this clone: This same CDR3 is encoded by further DNA sequences in the sample. The gene calls are TRBV19 and TRBJ2-7; TRBD2 matches 13 bases. This CDR3 region has 16 residues. Germline loops: CDR1 LNHDA, CDR2 SQIVND (reference sequence). Losses at the gene ends were 3 bases for V and 2 bases for J; bases not matched to a gene: 4. CDR3 DNA: TGTGCCAGTAGTATCCGACTAGCGGGAGGTGCCTACGAGCAGTACTTC. It specifies CASSIRLAGGAYEQYF.

J is TRBJ2-1 and V is TRBV7-2; 8 bases map to TRBD2. V lost 5 bases to trimming and J lost 1 base; unmatched junction nucleotides: 4. Germline CDR1 SGHTA, CDR2 FQGNSA. This CDR3 is built from 15 residues. DNA for the CDR3: TGTGCCAGCAGCACAGTAGCGGGATCCTACAATGAGCAGTTCTTC. Translating gives CASSTVAGSYNEQFF.

In its sample, this clone was seen once. The gene calls are TRBV6-1 and TRBJ2-1; 12 bases agree with TRBD2. Germline trimming cut 4 bases from V and 4 bases from J; bases unmatched to any gene: 2. CDR3 size: 15 residues. Germline V lookup: CDR1 MNHNS, CDR2 SASEGT. CDR3: CASSAGTSGYNEQFF. The CDR3 bases are TGTGCCAGCAGTGCGGGGACTAGCGGGTACAATGAGCAGTTCTTC.

This sequence joins TRBV7-2 and TRBJ1-2; 9 nucleotides match TRBD1. Germline lookup yields CDR1 SGHTA and CDR2 FQGNSA. V was clipped by 5 bases and J by 3 bases; unmatched bases: 4. CDR3 length: 14 residues. The CDR3 reads CASSMGQGDYGYTF. In DNA form, the CDR3 reads TGTGCCAGCAGCATGGGACAGGGCGACTATGGCTACACCTTC. Full variable domain (outside the CDR3, taken from reference TRBV7-2 and TRBJ1-2): GAGVSQSPSNKVTEKGKDVELRCDPISGHTALYWYRQSLGQGLEFLIYFQGNSAPDKSGLPSDRFSAERTGGSVSTLTIQRTQQEDSAVYLCASSMGQGDYGYTFGSGTRLTVV.

This chain uses TRBV7-9 with TRBJ1-1, with D possibly TRBD1 on 5 matching bases. Germline-derived CDR1 and CDR2 are SEHNR and FQNEAQ (reference sequence). Trimming shortened V by 5 bases and J by 1 base, and 17 bases separated the two germline ends. The CDR3 length is 16 residues. DNA of the CDR3: TGTGCCAGCAGCCCCCCCATGGGGGACCCGAACACTGAAGCTTTCTTT. Protein product: CASSPPMGDPNTEAFF.

The rearrangement uses TRBV19 and TRBJ2-3; a weak D match, TRBD2 (5 bases). V was shortened by 10 bases and J by 2 bases, with 7 bases between the two germline ends. There are 11 residues in the CDR3. CDR1 is LNHDA and CDR2 is SQIVND in the germline V gene (reference sequence). DNA of the CDR3: TGTGCCACCCTAGCCACAGATACGCAGTATTTT. Translation gives CATLATDTQYF.

This chain links TRBV28 with TRBJ1-5; D is possibly TRBD1 (6 bases). Germline CDR1 MDHEN, CDR2 SYDVKM. V lost 6 bases and J 0 bases, leaving 18 bases between the germline ends. This CDR3 is built from 17 residues. The CDR3 is CASRPVSQGYSNQPQHF. The DNA of the CDR3 is TGTGCCAGCAGACCTGTGAGCCAGGGGTATAGCAATCAGCCCCAGCATTTT.

The rearrangement links TRBV5-4 to TRBJ2-5, with TRBD2 matching 12 bases. V dropped 4 bases and J dropped 0; count of bases not matched to a gene: 4. Germline V gives CDR1 SGHNT, CDR2 YYREEE (reference sequence). CDR3 length: 16 residues. The CDR3 DNA is TGTGCCAGCAGCGTGACTAGCGGGAGATACCAAGAGACCCAGTACTTC. Amino acid sequence: CASSVTSGRYQETQYF.

The J gene is TRBJ2-1, the V gene TRBV25-1; D remains ambiguous. V was shortened by 5 bases and J by 6 bases, with 11 bases between the two germline ends. The CDR3 covers 13 residues. Germline assignment: CDR1 MGHDK and CDR2 SYGVNS. As DNA, the CDR3 is TGTGCCAGCAGTAGCCAACTCGGCAATGAGCAGTTCTTC. Amino acids: CASSSQLGNEQFF.

This chain links TRBV7-9 with TRBJ2-1, with TRBD1 identical over 9 bases. Losses at the gene ends were 6 bases for V and 8 bases for J; bases not matched to a gene: 5. CDR3 length: 13 amino acids. Germline V gene data show CDR1 as SEHNR and CDR2 as FQNEAQ (reference sequence). This chain's CDR3 is CASRQGQGYEQFF. The CDR3 bases are TGTGCCAGCAGACAAGGACAGGGGTATGAGCAGTTCTTC.

This chain links TRBV28 with TRBJ2-7, with D tentatively TRBD1 (6 bases). The germline V gene has CDR1 MDHEN and CDR2 SYDVKM. The CDR3 consists of 19 residues. The V end lost 3 bases, the J end lost 2 bases, and 26 bases lay between the germline ends. CDR3 region: CASSFPGAPSDRFTYEQYF. The CDR3 DNA sequence: TGTGCCAGCAGTTTCCCAGGGGCCCCCTCGGACCGGTTTACCTACGAGCAGTACTTC.

The rearrangement uses TRBV5-1 and TRBJ1-4; possible D gene TRBD1, 6 bases. The CDR3 has 16 residues. V lost 2 bases to trimming and J lost 3 bases, with 14 bases between them. CDR1 and CDR2 (germline): SGHRS, YFSETQ. CDR3 residues: CASSLLGAKPNEKLFF. The CDR3 DNA reads as TGCGCCAGCAGCTTACTGGGGGCGAAACCTAATGAAAAACTGTTTTTT.

This clone appeared a few times. The gene calls are TRBV30 and TRBJ1-5; D unclear. Trimming shortened V by 3 bases and J by 0 bases, and 9 bases separated the two germline ends. The CDR3 runs 14 residues. Germline V gene data show CDR1 as GTSNPN and CDR2 as SVGIG (reference sequence). In DNA form, the CDR3 reads TGTGCCTGGAGCCAGATTCTTAGCAATCAGCCCCAGCATTTT. Its protein is CAWSQILSNQPQHF.

CDR3 coding DNA: TGTGCCAGCAGCCCTCTATTTGCGGGGGCCAACGTCCTGACTTTC. This gives the protein CASSPLFAGANVLTF. The chain couples TRBV5-4 to TRBJ2-6; D is unclear. The V end lost 4 bases, the J end lost 4 bases, and 12 bases lay between the germline ends. The CDR3 has 15 amino acids. Germline V CDR1 and CDR2: SGHNT, YYREEE (reference sequence).

This clone occurred once. The V gene is TRBV28, the J gene TRBJ2-1; no clear D gene. Trimming removed 3 bases from V and 13 bases from J, with 16 bases in between. CDR1 MDHEN and CDR2 SYDVKM come from the germline V gene. CDR3 size: 13 residues. This CDR3 reads CASSFVDRSVQFF. The CDR3 DNA follows: TGTGCCAGCAGTTTTGTGGATAGGAGTGTCCAGTTCTTC.

A note on this clone: Within the sample, other DNA sequences also encode this same CDR3. The chain uses TRBV7-3 and TRBJ2-5; D not resolved. This CDR3 spans 13 amino acids. The V gene's germline CDR1 is SGHTA and CDR2 FQGTGA. The germline V and J ends were trimmed by 0 bases and 2 bases, with 4 bases remaining between them. For the CDR3, the DNA is TGTGCCAGCAGCTTAACACAGCAAGAGACCCAGTACTTC. As protein: CASSLTQQETQYF.

This clone has only one observation. This sequence joins TRBV25-1 and TRBJ2-2; D is perhaps TRBD2 (5 bases). Trimming removed 5 bases from V and 2 bases from J, with 15 bases in between. The CDR3 is 16 residues long. Germline values: CDR1 MGHDK, CDR2 SYGVNS. The CDR3 region has the DNA TGTGCCAGCAGTCACGTGCGGGTCTCTAACACCGGGGAGCTGTTTTTT. This encodes CASSHVRVSNTGELFF.

The chain carries TRBV19 and TRBJ2-1; 9 nucleotides agree with TRBD2. CDR1 is LNHDA, CDR2 SQIVND, per germline (reference sequence). The CDR3 runs to 17 residues. The ends lost 5 bases at V and 12 bases at J; junction bases unmatched: 20. CDR3 in amino acids: CASSLYPARAGGMGQFF. The CDR3, as DNA: TGTGCCAGTAGTCTCTACCCGGCTCGAGCGGGGGGCATGGGGCAGTTCTTC.

This clone was picked up a small number of times. This rearrangement joins TRBV9 to TRBJ2-2; unclear D gene. Trimming removed 1 base at V and 3 bases at J, with 4 bases between. Germline loops: CDR1 SGDLS, CDR2 YYNGEE. The length of the CDR3 is 13 residues. The CDR3: CASSVTDTGELFF. CDR3 nucleotide sequence: TGTGCCAGCAGCGTAACAGACACCGGGGAGCTGTTTTTT.

The rearrangement links TRBV11-3 to TRBJ2-5; no clear D gene. The length of the CDR3 is 15 residues. The V and J ends lost 0 bases and 4 bases respectively, with 12 bases between them. Germline V lookup: CDR1 SGHNT, CDR2 YENEEA. CDR3 nucleotides: TGTGCCAGCAGCTTAGATCACGTAGGGCCAGAGACCCAGTACTTC. Its protein product is CASSLDHVGPETQYF.

J is TRBJ1-1 and V is TRBV2, with a possible D match to TRBD1 (5 bases). Looked up from germline, CDR1 is SNHLY and CDR2 is FYNNEI. The V end lost 7 bases, the J end lost 0 bases, and 18 bases lay between the germline ends. This CDR3 contains 16 residues. The CDR3 here is CASTLLRQTLNTEAFF. CDR3 coding DNA: TGTGCCAGCACTCTTCTAAGACAGACTTTGAACACTGAAGCTTTCTTT.

V and J are TRBV4-3 and TRBJ2-7; D is unclear. Trimming cost V 3 bases and J 3 bases, with 9 bases left between them. Looked up from germline, CDR1 is LGHNA and CDR2 is YSLEER. The CDR3 spans 13 residues. Here the CDR3 reads CASSQTPSYEQYF. Written as DNA, the CDR3 is TGCGCCAGCAGCCAGACCCCCAGCTACGAGCAGTACTTC.

This clone has a single count. DNA of the CDR3: TGTGCCAGCAGTTTATTTGGGACAGGGCGTAGCTCCTATAATTCACCCCTCCACTTT. The encoded protein is CASSLFGTGRSSYNSPLHF. The V and J genes are TRBV27 and TRBJ1-6; 9 positions match TRBD1. The germline V gene encodes CDR1 MNHEY and CDR2 SMNVEV (reference sequence). The CDR3 runs to 19 residues. The trim removed 1 base at V and 0 bases at J, leaving 7 bases unmatched.

This chain connects TRBV5-1 to TRBJ2-2; D is perhaps TRBD1 (5 bases). Germline CDR1 reads SGHRS; CDR2 reads YFSETQ. The CDR3 has 15 amino acids. V dropped 4 bases and J dropped 5 bases, with 15 bases sitting between them. CDR3 protein: CASSQGSTQTGELFF. The CDR3 DNA reads TGCGCCAGCAGCCAGGGCTCGACTCAGACCGGGGAGCTGTTTTTT. Filled out from reference TRBV5-1 and TRBJ2-2, the complete variable domain reads KAGVTQTPRYLIKTRGQQVTLSCSPISGHRSVSWYQQTPGQGLQFLFEYFSETQRNKGNFPGRFSGRQFSNSRSEMNVSTLELGDSALYLCASSQGSTQTGELFFGEGSRLTVL.

The CDR3 bases are TGTGCCAGCAGCTTACGTGGTGGGCCTGAAGCTTTCTTT. Encoded protein: CASSLRGGPEAFF. The chain recombines TRBV7-2 with TRBJ1-1, with no clear D. The germline V gene has CDR1 SGHTA and CDR2 FQGNSA. The V end lost 2 bases, the J end lost 6 bases, and 10 bases lay between the germline ends. The CDR3 is made up of 13 amino acids.